The 9 T cell receptor beta chains presented below share a single source sample, sequenced in a study of blood T cell repertoires in COVID-19. This table comes from immunoSEQ multiplex PCR, and its TCRdb copy is limited to in-frame clones, with some not included. Found here are more than 100,000 clones, 82% of them singletons; the top ten hold approximately 4.5%. The sequencing sample was made of peripheral blood. The source is a woman between 65 and 79 years old with acute or convalescent COVID-19.

The table lists this clone with a count of one. The chain links TRBV7-6 to TRBJ2-6, with 8 bases fitting TRBD2. The CDR3 totals 20 residues. Looked up from germline, CDR1 is SGHVS and CDR2 is FNYEAQ. Trimming removed 5 bases from V and 2 bases from J; junction bases left unmatched: 17. CDR3 in DNA: TGTGCCAGCAGCCCCGCGGGGGGCGCAGGCTTAGGTACTGGGGCCAACGTCCTGACTTTC. Protein: CASSPAGGAGLGTGANVLTF. Combining the CDR3 with reference TRBV7-6 and TRBJ2-6 gives the whole variable domain GAGVSQSPRYKVTKRGQDVALRCDPISGHVSLYWYRQALGQGPEFLTYFNYEAQQDKSGLPNDRFSAERPEGSISTLTIQRTEQRDSAMYRCASSPAGGAGLGTGANVLTFGAGSRLTVL.

This chain links TRBV4-2 with TRBJ2-1; a possible D gene is TRBD2 (6 bases). The CDR3 contains 15 residues. Trimming took off 0 bases at V and 0 bases at J, with 6 bases between the two ends. Germline CDR1 LGHNA, CDR2 YNFKEQ. This chain's CDR3 is CASSQEEGSYNEQFF. The CDR3 region has the DNA TGTGCCAGCAGCCAAGAGGAGGGCTCCTACAATGAGCAGTTCTTC.

The chain joins TRBV14 to TRBJ1-2, with 7 bases fitting TRBD1. The V and J ends lost 2 bases and 5 bases, in that order; junction bases with no gene match: 8. Per germline, CDR1 SGHDN and CDR2 FVKESK. The CDR3 contains 15 residues. CDR3 residues: CASSQFLGTDYGYTF. CDR3 nucleotide sequence: TGTGCCAGCAGCCAATTCCTCGGGACAGATTATGGCTACACCTTC.

This chain links TRBV19 with TRBJ1-4; D uncertain. The CDR3 spans 13 residues. Per germline, CDR1 LNHDA and CDR2 SQIVND (reference sequence). V was pared by 6 bases and J by 3 bases, with 8 bases between. The CDR3 region is CASRYRANEKLFF. The CDR3 nucleotides read TGTGCCAGTAGATACAGAGCTAATGAAAAACTGTTTTTT.

This chain connects TRBV11-2 to TRBJ1-2; D possibly corresponds to TRBD1 (5 bases). The V end was cut by 0 bases, the J end by 2 bases, with 13 bases between. The CDR3 runs 16 residues. Germline loops: CDR1 SGHAT, CDR2 FQNNGV. In DNA form, the CDR3 reads TGTGCCAGCAGCTTAGATCCCGCGACAGCCAACTATGGCTACACCTTC. This encodes CASSLDPATANYGYTF.

This clone was recorded once. The CDR3 coding sequence is TGTGCCAGCAGTTACGTATCGGGGGGGGATGGCTACACCTTC. Encoded protein: CASSYVSGGDGYTF. This chain links TRBV6-5 with TRBJ1-2, with D maybe TRBD1 (5 bases). V was pared by 2 bases and J by 6 bases, with 13 bases between. Germline V gene sequence: CDR1 MNHEY, CDR2 SVGAGI. This CDR3 has 14 amino acids.

This clone was seen a handful of times. The rearrangement links TRBV6-5 to TRBJ1-5; D ambiguous. Trimming removed 0 bases at V and 2 bases at J, with 8 bases between. CDR1 and CDR2 from the germline V gene are MNHEY and SVGAGI. The CDR3 has 15 residues. The CDR3 sequence: CASSYSSMGNQPQHF. The CDR3 nucleotides are TGTGCCAGCAGTTACTCGAGTATGGGCAATCAGCCCCAGCATTTT.

The chain has TRBV6-7 and TRBJ2-7, with 7 positions matching TRBD1. TRBV6-7 has ORF status, its function being uncertain. The CDR3 is 11 residues long. The V segment lost 8 bases and the J segment 5 bases; nucleotides outside the gene matches: 3. The CDR3 bases are TGTGCCAGCGTGGACAGGCACGAGCAGTACTTC. It codes for CASVDRHEQYF.

The chain is built from TRBV6-2 or TRBV6-3 and TRBJ2-7, with TRBD2 matching over 12 bases. The CDR3 loop spans 16 amino acids. V lost 6 bases to trimming and J lost 7 bases; unmatched junction nucleotides: 13. The germline V gene has CDR1 MNHEY and CDR2 SVGEGT. The CDR3 spells CASSLELAGGSEEQYV. CDR3 DNA sequence: TGTGCCAGCAGCCTCGAACTAGCGGGGGGTTCAGAGGAGCAGTACGTC.